These 11 T cell receptor beta chains originate from one sample sequenced in a study of neoadjuvant anti-PD-1 for oral cavity cancer (dated by TCRdb to the early 2020s). This specimen's time point label, per the study, means: after neoadjuvant nivolumab, at surgical resection. The library was generated by the immunoSEQ multiplex PCR assay. The table was pulled from immuneACCESS by TCRdb, which kept in-frame rearrangements only. Such tables lose some clones; where checked, under half of the loss comes from unresolved V genes, and the rest has no known cause. This sample comprises about 32,000 clones, roughly 80% of them detected only once. Around 3.1% of the sample is in the top ten clones. The sequencing used PBMCs, collected after nivolumab (anti-PD-1) treatment. These receptors all stem from a person between 35 and 79 years old with oral cavity squamous cell carcinoma.

In its sample, this clone is medium-sized (0.01 to 0.1%). The chain couples TRBV7-7 to TRBJ1-5; 9 bases align to TRBD1. The germline CDR1 and CDR2 sequences are SSHAT and FNYEAQ (reference sequence). The length of the CDR3 is 16 residues. Losses at the gene ends were 6 bases for V and 4 bases for J; bases not matched to a gene: 10. CDR3 protein: CASRPTGGAGNQPQHF. CDR3 DNA sequence: TGTGCCAGCAGACCAACAGGGGGCGCGGGGAATCAGCCCCAGCATTTT.

CDR3 region: CASSLGPSGANVLTF. The CDR3 DNA follows: TGTGCCAGCAGCTTGGGGCCGTCTGGGGCCAACGTCCTGACTTTC. The genes are TRBV7-8 and TRBJ2-6; D possibly corresponds to TRBD1 (5 bases). Germline V gives CDR1 SGHVS, CDR2 FQNEAQ. This CDR3 contains 15 residues. The V gene lost 3 bases and the J gene lost 1 base, with 7 bases spanning the gap.

V is TRBV5-6 and J is TRBJ2-5; weak D call: TRBD1 (6 bases). The CDR3 is made up of 14 amino acids. The V gene's germline CDR1 is SGHDT and CDR2 YYEEEE. Between the trimmed V and J ends, which lost 2 bases and 5 bases, there was a span of 13 bases. This chain's CDR3 is CASSFQQGHETQYF. CDR3 in DNA: TGTGCCAGCAGCTTCCAACAGGGCCACGAGACCCAGTACTTC. The full variable domain, with the rest looked up from reference TRBV5-6 and TRBJ2-5, is DAGVTQSPTHLIKTRGQQVTLRCSPKSGHDTVSWYQQALGQGPQFIFQYYEEEERQRGNFPDRFSGHQFPNYSSELNVNALLLGDSALYLCASSFQQGHETQYFGPGTRLLVL.

V usage is TRBV5-4 and J usage is TRBJ1-6, with TRBD1 matching 7 bases. CDR1 is SGHNT and CDR2 is YYREEE in the germline V gene (reference sequence). The CDR3 contains 17 residues. V lost 1 base and J lost 7; bases outside the gene matches: 11. The CDR3 sequence: CASSLRATGKYNSPLHF. The CDR3 DNA sequence: TGTGCCAGCAGCTTGAGGGCGACAGGGAAGTACAATTCACCCCTCCACTTT.

The chain recombines TRBV5-8 with TRBJ1-3, with D perhaps TRBD1 (5 bases). V lost 2 bases and J lost 4, with 13 bases in between. CDR1 is SGHTS and CDR2 is YDEGEE in the germline V gene. CDR3 length: 15 amino acids. The CDR3 loop is CASSFGGSRGNTIYF. The DNA of the CDR3 is TGTGCCAGCAGCTTCGGGGGTAGTAGAGGAAACACCATATATTTT.

The V and J genes are TRBV7-9 and TRBJ1-4; D unresolved. The CDR3 has 12 amino acids. Between the trimmed V and J ends, which lost 2 bases and 7 bases, there was a span of 5 bases. From germline, CDR1 is SEHNR and CDR2 FQNEAQ (reference sequence). DNA for the CDR3: TGTGCCAGCAGCTTATCCGGTGAAAAACTGTTTTTT. It codes for CASSLSGEKLFF.

The rearrangement uses TRBV7-9 and TRBJ2-2; D unclear. The germline CDR1 and CDR2 sequences are SEHNR and FQNEAQ (reference sequence). With 5 bases removed from V and 3 bases from J, the gap between germline ends came to 7 bases. This CDR3 has 13 amino acids. CDR3 sequence (DNA): TGTGCCAGCAGCCCCAGAGACACCGGGGAGCTGTTTTTT. Translating it yields CASSPRDTGELFF.

In this sample, this clone turned up a few times. CDR3 amino acids: CASSIELDTEAFF. The CDR3 region has the DNA TGTGCCAGTAGTATAGAATTGGACACTGAAGCTTTCTTT. This chain links TRBV19 with TRBJ1-1; D is uncertain. V lost 0 bases and J lost 3, with 5 bases in between. Looked up from germline, CDR1 is LNHDA and CDR2 is SQIVND (reference sequence). The CDR3 extends over 13 amino acids.

This rearrangement joins TRBV5-1 to TRBJ1-2; no clear D gene. This CDR3 contains 14 residues. In germline, CDR1 is SGHRS, CDR2 YFSETQ. V lost 0 bases and J lost 8, with 14 bases in between. This chain's CDR3 is CASSLAGRSGGYTF. The CDR3 DNA follows: TGCGCCAGCAGCTTGGCCGGTCGGTCCGGAGGCTACACCTTC.

This clone is classed as medium-sized. V gene TRBV4-3 combines with J gene TRBJ1-2; D uncertain. The CDR3 is 15 amino acids. Trimming removed 0 bases at V and 1 base at J, with 9 bases between. Germline V gives CDR1 LGHNA, CDR2 YSLEER. CDR3 sequence: CASSQELPSNYGYTF. As DNA, the CDR3 is TGCGCCAGCAGCCAAGAATTACCCAGTAACTATGGCTACACCTTC.

The gene calls are TRBV7-9 and TRBJ2-3; the D gene could be TRBD1 or TRBD2 (7 bases each). There are 15 residues in the CDR3. V lost 2 bases to trimming and J lost 4 bases, with 13 bases between them. Germline CDR1 and CDR2: SEHNR and FQNEAQ (reference sequence). CDR3 loop: CASSLLQGRADTQYF. Here the CDR3 DNA reads TGTGCCAGCAGCTTATTACAGGGGAGGGCAGATACGCAGTATTTT.